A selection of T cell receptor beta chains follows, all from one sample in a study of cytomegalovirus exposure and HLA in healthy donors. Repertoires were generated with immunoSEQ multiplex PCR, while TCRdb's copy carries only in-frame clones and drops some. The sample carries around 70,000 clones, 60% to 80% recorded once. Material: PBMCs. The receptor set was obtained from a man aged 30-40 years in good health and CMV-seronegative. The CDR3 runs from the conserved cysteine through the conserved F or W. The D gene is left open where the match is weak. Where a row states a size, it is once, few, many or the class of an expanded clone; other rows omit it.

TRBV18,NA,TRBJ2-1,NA,TGTGCCAGCTCACCACCGAACTCCAATGAGCAGTTCTTC,CASSPPNSNEQFF
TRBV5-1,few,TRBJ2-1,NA,TGCGCCAGCACCCGGACAGTCGCCTACAATGAGCAGTTCTTC,CASTRTVAYNEQFF
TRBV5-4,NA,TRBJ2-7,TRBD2,TGTGCCAGCAGACCGGGACTAGCGGGGATCTACGAGCAGTACTTC,CASRPGLAGIYEQYF
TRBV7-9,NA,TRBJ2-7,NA,TGTGCCAGCAGCCTGGCAGGGAAACGCTACGAGCAGTACTTC,CASSLAGKRYEQYF
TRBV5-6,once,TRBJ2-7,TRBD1,TGTGCCAGCAGCCCACGTCCTGGGACAGGGGAAATACTCTACGAGCAGTACTTC,CASSPRPGTGEILYEQYF
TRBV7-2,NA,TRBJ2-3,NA,TGTGCCAGCAGACTCGGGGGGCCAGATACGCAGTATTTT,CASRLGGPDTQYF
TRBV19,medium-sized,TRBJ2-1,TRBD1,TGTGCCAGTAGTATTGCAGGACAGGGTTATGATGAGCAGTTCTTC,CASSIAGQGYDEQFF
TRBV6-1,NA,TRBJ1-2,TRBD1,TGTGCCAGCAGTGAAATACAGACAGGGGGAGGATATGGCTACACCTTC,CASSEIQTGGGYGYTF
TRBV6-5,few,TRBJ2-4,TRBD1,TGTGCCAGCAGTGCGGACAGGAGTACCAAAAACATTCAGTACTTC,CASSADRSTKNIQYF
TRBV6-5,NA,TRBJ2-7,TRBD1,TGTGCCAGCAGTTACCCGACAGGGGCGGAGGACGAGCAGTACTTC,CASSYPTGAEDEQYF
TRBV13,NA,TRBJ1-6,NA,TGTGCCAGCAGCCCCGCGGACACTAAGGATTCACCCCTCCACTTT,CASSPADTKDSPLHF
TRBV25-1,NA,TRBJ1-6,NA,TGTGCCAGCAGTGAATGGCGGAATTCACCCCTCCACTTT,CASSEWRNSPLHF
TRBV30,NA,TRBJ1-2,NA,TGTGCCTGTAAAGAAGACAGCCGTAACTATGGCTACACCTTC,CACKEDSRNYGYTF
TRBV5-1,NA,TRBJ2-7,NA,TGCGCCAGCAGGGTCGGGGGTAATTCCTACGAGCAGTACTTC,CASRVGGNSYEQYF
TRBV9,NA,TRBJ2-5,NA,TGTGCCAGCAGCCCCCGACTAGGACCTCAAGAGACCCAGTACTTC,CASSPRLGPQETQYF
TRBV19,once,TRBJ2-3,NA,TGTGCCAGTAACCTCCCGGAGGATACGCAGTATTTT,CASNLPEDTQYF
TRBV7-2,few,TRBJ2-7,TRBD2,TGTGCCAGCAGCTCCGTCGGACTAGCCGACAACGAGCAGTACTTC,CASSSVGLADNEQYF
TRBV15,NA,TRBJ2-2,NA,TGTGCCACCAGCAGAGATGGGGTAGCGACCGGGGAGCTGTTTTTT,CATSRDGVATGELFF
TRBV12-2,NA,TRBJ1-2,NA,TGTGCAAGTCGCTTAGCCGTCGTGGAGGTTGGCTACACCTTC,CASRLAVVEVGYTF
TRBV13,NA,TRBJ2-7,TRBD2,TGTGCCAGCAGCCCCAGGCGGGGGGTGGGGTACGAGCAGTACTTC,CASSPRRGVGYEQYF
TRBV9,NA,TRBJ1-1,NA,TGTGCCAGCAGCGAGCAGGGTGGAACTGAAGCTTTCTTT,CASSEQGGTEAFF
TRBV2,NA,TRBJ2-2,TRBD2,TGTGCCAGCAGTGTTTTCGCGGGGGGATCGAACACCGGGGAGCTGTTTTTT,CASSVFAGGSNTGELFF
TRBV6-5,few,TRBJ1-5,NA,TGTGCCAGCAGTTACGGGGGGGTGGGCAATCAGCCCCAGCATTTT,CASSYGGVGNQPQHF
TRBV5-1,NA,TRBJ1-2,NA,TGCGCCAGCAGCTTGGAATCAGGGCGGATACGCCTCTTC,CASSLESGRIRLF
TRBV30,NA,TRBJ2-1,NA,TGTGCCTGGAGTGTAGGAGGTTTATCCTACAATGAGCAGTTCTTC,CAWSVGGLSYNEQFF
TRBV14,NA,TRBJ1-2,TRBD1,TGTGCCAGCAGCCTACAGGGGAACTATGGCTACACCTTC,CASSLQGNYGYTF
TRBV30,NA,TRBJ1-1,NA,TGTGCCTGGAAGGGAACAGGGAGCACTGAAGCTTTCTTT,CAWKGTGSTEAFF